Below, 27 T cell receptor beta chains from the same sample are listed, as sequenced in a study of post-analysis software for immune sequencing data. These receptors have no identified antigens. Regarding the study as a whole: When patients were compared with controls, about 5 TRBV segments were more frequent, TRBV5-6, TRBV5-1 and TRBV20-1 among them.

TCR beta libraries were prepared from cDNA with unique molecular identifiers. TCRdb used MiXCR to reprocess the PCR reads, holding one entry per CDR3 protein. The sample holds about 150,000 distinct CDR3 sequences; over 25% are singletons and the top ten take more than 1.3%. Material: blood. These receptors were obtained from a girl aged 10 to 17 with multiple sclerosis.

The chain recombines TRBV2 with TRBJ2-5; the D gene could be TRBD1 or TRBD2 (5 bases each). The length of the CDR3 is 14 residues. The germline V gene has CDR1 SNHLY and CDR2 FYNNEI. Between the trimmed V and J ends, which lost 8 bases and 5 bases, there was a span of 18 bases. CDR3 nucleotides: TGTGCCAGCGGTCTTCCGGCAGGGACGGAGACCCAGTACTTC. Its translation is CASGLPAGTETQYF.

This clonotype was observed a handful of times. The genes are TRBV15 and TRBJ2-5; D ambiguous. V lost 0 bases, J lost 11 bases, and 13 bases lay in between. Germline loops: CDR1 LNHNV, CDR2 YYDKDF (reference sequence). The CDR3 runs 13 residues. The CDR3 region is CATSREPQNEQYF. The CDR3 DNA reads TGTGCCACCAGCAGAGAACCGCAGAATGAGCAGTACTTC.

The table lists this clonotype with many counts. The chain has TRBV29-1 and TRBJ1-6; D is uncertain. V lost 3 bases, J lost 13 bases, and 22 bases lay in between. This CDR3 is 15 amino acids long. The germline V gene encodes CDR1 SQVTM and CDR2 ANQGSEA. The CDR3 loop reads CSVEQSREGSDPLHF. CDR3 nucleotide sequence: TGCAGCGTTGAGCAGAGCAGAGAAGGAAGTGACCCCCTCCACTTT.

The chain links TRBV12-3 or TRBV12-4 to TRBJ2-6; D not resolved. V dropped 5 bases and J dropped 0 bases, with 14 bases sitting between them. CDR3 length equals 17 residues. The DNA of the CDR3 is TGTGCCAGCAGTCGCGCCAGTGAAGGCTCTGGGGCCAACGTCCTGACTTTC. This translates into CASSRASEGSGANVLTF.

The gene calls are TRBV4-2 and TRBJ2-1, with 15 bases aligning to TRBD2. The CDR3 totals 19 residues. Germline CDR1 is LGHNA and CDR2 is YNFKEQ. V lost 1 base and J lost 8; bases outside the gene matches: 12. The CDR3 region has the DNA TGTGCCAGCAGCCAAGGAGGACTAGCGGGAGGGCCGGGGGGATATGAGCAGTTCTTC. Residues: CASSQGGLAGGPGGYEQFF.

This clonotype has at least ten counts. This chain connects TRBV12-3 or TRBV12-4 to TRBJ2-7; 12 bases align to TRBD1. With V trimmed by 2 bases and J by 5 bases, 4 bases remained unmatched. The CDR3 extends over 15 amino acids. The CDR3 DNA is TGTGCCAGCAGTTTATGGGGACAGGGGGCTAACGAGCAGTACTTC. It encodes CASSLWGQGANEQYF.

This clonotype was seen repeatedly, ten times or more. The chain combines TRBV12-3 or TRBV12-4 with TRBJ2-1; unclear D gene. The CDR3 consists of 14 residues. Trimming removed 4 bases at V and 7 bases at J, with 14 bases between. CDR3 amino acids: CASSSTASWNEQFF. CDR3 DNA sequence: TGTGCCAGCAGTTCGACGGCTTCTTGGAATGAGCAGTTCTTC.

This clonotype was counted a single time. This may be a read error: a much more frequent sequence differs by one nucleotide. The chain combines TRBV10-2 with TRBJ2-3, with D unresolved. V shed 2 bases and J shed 0 bases, with 15 bases lying between them. Germline V CDR1 and CDR2: WSHSY, SAAADI. The CDR3 sequence is 17 residues long. The CDR3 is CASSEPRTRGSTDTQYF. The CDR3 nucleotides read TGCGCCAGCAGTGAGCCGCGAACTCGAGGTAGCACAGATACGCAGTATTTT.

Points on this clonotype: A much larger clone differs from this one at a single base, so this may be a read error. This rearrangement joins TRBV29-1 to TRBJ1-2; 7 bases are a match to TRBD1. V lost 4 bases, J lost 6 bases, and 5 bases stayed unmatched. Per the germline V gene, CDR1 is SQVTM and CDR2 is ANQGSEA. This CDR3 region has 12 residues. This CDR3 is CSVGHRGNGYTF. The CDR3 coding sequence is TGCAGCGTTGGGCACAGGGGAAATGGCTACACCTTC.

The chain uses TRBV28 and TRBJ1-2; 10 bases line up with TRBD1. The V segment lost 4 bases and the J segment 0 bases; nucleotides outside the gene matches: 11. The CDR3 extends over 18 amino acids. In germline, CDR1 is MDHEN, CDR2 SYDVKM. CDR3 in DNA: TGTGCCAGCAGTTCCGCCGGGACAGGGGACCTAGCTAACTATGGCTACACCTTC. Its protein product is CASSSAGTGDLANYGYTF.

A remark on this clonotype: One end of the junction does not line up with germline, which may come from a read error. The rearrangement uses TRBV10-3 and TRBJ2-1; the match to TRBD2 covers 8 bases. There are 17 residues in the CDR3. CDR1 ENHRY and CDR2 SYGVKD come from the germline V gene. This chain's CDR3 is CAISDALTSGSYNELFF. The CDR3 nucleotides read TGTGCCATCAGTGATGCCCTTACTAGCGGATCCTACAATGAGCTGTTCTTC.

This chain's CDR3 is CASSQGVQGTGELFF. CDR3 nucleotide sequence: TGCGCCAGCAGCCAAGGGGTCCAGGGCACCGGGGAGCTGTTTTTT. This chain links TRBV4-1 with TRBJ2-2; possible D gene TRBD1, 5 bases. The V gene's germline CDR1 is MGHRA and CDR2 YSYEKL. This CDR3 spans 15 amino acids. Trimming took 1 base from V and 4 from J, leaving 10 bases between them.

The CDR3 nucleotides read TGTGCCAGCAGCCAGGGAGCGGGGGTCTCCTACGAGCAGTACTTC. It is translated as CASSQGAGVSYEQYF. The chain couples TRBV4-2 to TRBJ2-7, with 8 bases identical to TRBD2. Germline trimming cut 3 bases from V and 0 bases from J; bases unmatched to any gene: 4. The CDR3 loop spans 15 amino acids. Germline V lookup: CDR1 LGHNA, CDR2 YNFKEQ.

Comment on this clonotype: A much larger clone sits a single nucleotide away, making a read error possible. The chain is built from TRBV29-1 and TRBJ2-5; D could derive from TRBD1 or TRBD2 (5 bases each). Between the trimmed V and J ends, which lost 3 bases and 11 bases, there was a span of 13 bases. Germline loops: CDR1 SQVTM, CDR2 ANQGSEA. This CDR3 is built from 11 residues. The CDR3 sequence is CSVESLGEQYF. The CDR3 nucleotides read TGCAGCGTTGAGTCATTAGGGGAGCAGTACTTC. Full variable domain (remainder filled in from reference TRBV29-1 and TRBJ2-5): SAVISQKPSRDICQRGTSLTIQCQVDSQVTMMFWYRQQPGQSLTLIATANQGSEATYESGFVIDKFPISRPNLTFSTLTVSNMSPEDSSIYLCSVESLGEQYFGPGTRLLVL.

There are a few counts of this clonotype. The J gene is TRBJ2-3, the V gene TRBV5-1, with no clear D. V lost 2 bases and J 5 bases, leaving 6 bases between the germline ends. The CDR3 covers 12 residues. Germline values: CDR1 SGHRS, CDR2 YFSETQ. The CDR3 DNA is TGCGCCAGCAGCTTCACGGGAGATACGCAGTATTTT. The encoded protein is CASSFTGDTQYF.

The rearrangement links TRBV7-2 to TRBJ2-1; 12 bases are a match to TRBD2. The CDR3 covers 15 residues. V dropped 1 base and J dropped 7; count of bases not matched to a gene: 2. Germline V gene data show CDR1 as SGHTA and CDR2 as FQGNSA. CDR3 region: CASSLGLAGVNEQFF. Written as DNA, the CDR3 is TGTGCCAGCAGCTTAGGACTAGCGGGAGTTAATGAGCAGTTCTTC.

This clonotype was seen repeatedly, ten times or more. This chain links TRBV20-1 with TRBJ2-1; D is tentatively TRBD1 or TRBD2 (6 bases each). The CDR3 length is 16 residues. V shed 0 bases and J shed 3 bases, with 15 bases lying between them. The germline V gene encodes CDR1 DFQATT and CDR2 SNEGSKA (reference sequence). This chain's CDR3 is CSARDVGGQGYNEQFF. CDR3 in DNA: TGCAGTGCTAGAGATGTGGGGGGACAAGGCTACAATGAGCAGTTCTTC.

This clonotype has more than one count but fewer than ten. An end of the junction does not agree with germline; a read error may underlie this. The gene calls are TRBV18 and TRBJ2-7; D unclear. The J call may be faulty, since TRBJ2-5 better matches the DNA end. The CDR3 spans 13 residues. The germline V gene encodes CDR1 KGHSH and CDR2 LQKENI. CDR3 DNA sequence: TGTACCAGCTCACCCGAGAGTTCAGAGACCCAGTACTTC. Its protein product is CTSSPESSETQYF.

This sequence joins TRBV4-1 and TRBJ1-1; D uncertain. This CDR3 has 14 amino acids. V was shortened by 7 bases and J by 0 bases, with 12 bases between the two germline ends. Germline V CDR1 and CDR2: MGHRA, YSYEKL. Here the CDR3 DNA reads TGCGCCAGCAAGGCCGTGGCGGTGAACACTGAAGCTTTCTTT. This translates into CASKAVAVNTEAFF.

The table lists this clonotype with many counts. The chain uses TRBV11-2 and TRBJ2-1, with D maybe TRBD2 (5 bases). Trimming cost V 7 bases and J 4 bases, with 14 bases left between them. CDR3 length: 14 amino acids. Per germline, CDR1 SGHAT and CDR2 FQNNGV. CDR3 in amino acids: CASMPETTYNEQFF. In nucleotides, the CDR3 is TGTGCCAGCATGCCAGAGACTACTTACAATGAGCAGTTCTTC. Full variable domain (rest looked up from reference TRBV11-2 and TRBJ2-1): EAGVAQSPRYKIIEKRQSVAFWCNPISGHATLYWYQQILGQGPKLLIQFQNNGVVDDSQLPKDRFSAERLKGVDSTLKIQPAKLEDSAVYLCASMPETTYNEQFFGPGTRLTVL.

A word on this clonotype: This clone may be a read error of a much larger clone one base away. The J gene is TRBJ2-7, the V gene TRBV5-4; 7 positions match TRBD2. Trimming removed 4 bases from V and 1 base from J; junction bases left unmatched: 11. CDR3 length: 16 amino acids. Per the germline V gene, CDR1 is SGHNT and CDR2 is YYREEE (reference sequence). For the CDR3, the DNA is TGTGCCAGCAGCCAACGCGGGGGAACGGGGTCCTACGAGCAGTACTTC. Its protein is CASSQRGGTGSYEQYF.

In its sample, this clonotype was seen once. The chain joins TRBV29-1 to TRBJ1-2, with D possibly matching TRBD1 (5 bases). The germline V gene encodes CDR1 SQVTM and CDR2 ANQGSEA. The CDR3 extends over 15 amino acids. V lost 7 bases and J lost 4, with 22 bases in between. The CDR3 spells CSGRGGSLPSYGYTF. DNA for the CDR3: TGCAGCGGTCGGGGGGGGTCCCTTCCCTCCTATGGCTACACCTTC.

This clonotype was observed many times. This sequence joins TRBV7-2 and TRBJ2-3; no clear D. Per the germline V gene, CDR1 is SGHTA and CDR2 is FQGNSA. With 4 bases removed from V and 1 base from J, the gap between germline ends came to 6 bases. The CDR3 is 13 amino acids. CDR3 region: CASSSRRTDTQYF. DNA for the CDR3: TGTGCCAGCAGCTCGCGCCGCACAGATACGCAGTATTTT. Full variable domain (outside the CDR3, taken from reference TRBV7-2 and TRBJ2-3): GAGVSQSPSNKVTEKGKDVELRCDPISGHTALYWYRQSLGQGLEFLIYFQGNSAPDKSGLPSDRFSAERTGGSVSTLTIQRTQQEDSAVYLCASSSRRTDTQYFGPGTRLTVL.

This clonotype was detected a few times. A junction end diverges from the germline sequence, so it may reflect a read error. J is TRBJ2-7 and V is TRBV10-3; no reliable D call. Per the germline V gene, CDR1 is ENHRY and CDR2 is SYGVKD. This CDR3 contains 14 residues. In DNA, the CDR3 is TGTGCCACCAGTGAGGTCCGGACCTCCTACGAGCAGTACTTC. Protein: CATSEVRTSYEQYF.

This clonotype was found a few times. The chain couples TRBV28 to TRBJ2-4, with 7 bases matching TRBD2. V shed 5 bases and J 4 bases; nucleotides not matched to a gene: 17. Germline V gene sequence: CDR1 MDHEN, CDR2 SYDVKM. The length of the CDR3 is 18 residues. The CDR3 is CASSPHRTLWEGKNIQYF. The CDR3 DNA reads TGTGCCAGCAGTCCCCACCGGACTCTGTGGGAGGGAAAAAACATTCAGTACTTC.

V gene TRBV28 combines with J gene TRBJ2-2, with a weak D call TRBD2 (5 bases). The CDR3 totals 14 residues. The germline gives CDR1 MDHEN, CDR2 SYDVKM. V lost 5 bases to trimming and J lost 6 bases, with 13 bases between them. CDR3 region: CASSPWEWPGELFF. In DNA form, the CDR3 reads TGTGCCAGCAGTCCGTGGGAGTGGCCCGGGGAGCTGTTTTTT.

This clonotype was observed a handful of times. CDR3 loop: CASSDRAVGEQYF. In DNA, the CDR3 is TGTGCCAGCAGTGATCGGGCGGTGGGCGAGCAGTACTTC. This chain joins TRBV25-1 and TRBJ2-7; D not certain. CDR1 MGHDK and CDR2 SYGVNS come from the germline V gene. The CDR3 loop spans 13 amino acids. V was trimmed by 3 bases and J by 6 bases, leaving 12 bases between them.